Sequencing of this TCR beta chain was carried out in a study of blood T cell repertoires in COVID-19. About the research overall: Acute and convalescent COVID-19 samples came from the United States, Italy and Spain. From T cells, B-cell-depleted T cells, or PBMCs came the material, which was cDNA or gDNA.

In germline, CDR1 is SGHNT, CDR2 YYREEE (reference sequence). This CDR3 is built from 18 residues. V was shortened by 0 bases and J by 2 bases, with 21 bases between the two germline ends. Seattle participants joined during active infection and were tracked over time. In the source study's methods: Counts of nucleated cells, estimated from reference gene primer amplification, were obtained. Libraries were prepared by immunoSEQ multiplex PCR; TCRdb keeps only in-frame clonotypes and omits some of them. That table supplies the V and J calls and clone size; D and trimming were determined from the DNA. Here the sample spans 250,000 to 400,000 clones, approximately 88% being singletons.

The chain employs TRBV5-4 and TRBJ2-7, with D tentatively TRBD2 (6 bases). The sample comprised peripheral blood. This TCR came from a woman aged 25-40 years with COVID-19, enrolled during active disease. The CDR3 region is CASSLELGQGGRAYEQYF. The CDR3 DNA reads TGTGCCAGCAGCTTGGAATTGGGGCAGGGAGGAAGGGCCTACGAGCAGTACTTC.